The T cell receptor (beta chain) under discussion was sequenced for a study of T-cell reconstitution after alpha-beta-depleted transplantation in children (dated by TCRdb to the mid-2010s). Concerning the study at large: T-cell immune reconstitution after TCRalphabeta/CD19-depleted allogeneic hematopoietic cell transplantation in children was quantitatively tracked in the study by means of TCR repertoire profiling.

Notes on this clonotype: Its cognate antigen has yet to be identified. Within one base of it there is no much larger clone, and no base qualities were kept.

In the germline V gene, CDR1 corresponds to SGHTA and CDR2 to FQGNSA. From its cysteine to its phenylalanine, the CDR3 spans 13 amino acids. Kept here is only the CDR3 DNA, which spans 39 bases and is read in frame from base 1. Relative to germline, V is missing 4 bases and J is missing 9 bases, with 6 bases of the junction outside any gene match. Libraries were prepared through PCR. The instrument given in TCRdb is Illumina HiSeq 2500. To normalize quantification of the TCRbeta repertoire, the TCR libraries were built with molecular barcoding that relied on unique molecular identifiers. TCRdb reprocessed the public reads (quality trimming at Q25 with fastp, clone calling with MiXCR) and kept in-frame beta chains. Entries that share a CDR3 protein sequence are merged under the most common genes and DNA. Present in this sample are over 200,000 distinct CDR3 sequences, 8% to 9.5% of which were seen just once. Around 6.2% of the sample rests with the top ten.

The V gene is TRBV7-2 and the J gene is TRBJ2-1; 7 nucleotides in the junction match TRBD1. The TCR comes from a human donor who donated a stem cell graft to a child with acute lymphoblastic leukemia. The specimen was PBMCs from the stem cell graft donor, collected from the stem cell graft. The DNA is TGTGCCAGCAGCTCATGGGCAGGGGGTGAGCAGTTCTTC. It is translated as CASSSWAGGEQFF.